This T cell receptor (beta chain) was sequenced during a study of CD8+CD57+ T cells in acquired aplastic anemia. Trimming took 6 bases from V and 4 from J, leaving 10 bases between them. The CDR3 is 13 residues long. Germline V CDR1 and CDR2: LNHDA, SQIVND (reference sequence). Both TCR beta VDJ combination and CDR3 sequence profiling were carried out. Genomic DNA was the template for this profiling. TCRdb re-called the reads with MiXCR, one entry per CDR3 protein. Of around 140,000 distinct CDR3 sequences in the sample, approximately 41% were seen once. This receptor was taken from a human donor in good health, serving as a control. Material: sorted CD4+, CD8+, or CD8+CD57+ T cells (not recorded which) from PBMCs. This chain connects TRBV19 to TRBJ1-5; perhaps TRBD1 as D (5 bases). CDR3 sequence reads: CASSGTGNQPQHF. As DNA, the CDR3 is TGTGCCAGTAGCGGGACCGGTAATCAGCCCCAGCATTTT.